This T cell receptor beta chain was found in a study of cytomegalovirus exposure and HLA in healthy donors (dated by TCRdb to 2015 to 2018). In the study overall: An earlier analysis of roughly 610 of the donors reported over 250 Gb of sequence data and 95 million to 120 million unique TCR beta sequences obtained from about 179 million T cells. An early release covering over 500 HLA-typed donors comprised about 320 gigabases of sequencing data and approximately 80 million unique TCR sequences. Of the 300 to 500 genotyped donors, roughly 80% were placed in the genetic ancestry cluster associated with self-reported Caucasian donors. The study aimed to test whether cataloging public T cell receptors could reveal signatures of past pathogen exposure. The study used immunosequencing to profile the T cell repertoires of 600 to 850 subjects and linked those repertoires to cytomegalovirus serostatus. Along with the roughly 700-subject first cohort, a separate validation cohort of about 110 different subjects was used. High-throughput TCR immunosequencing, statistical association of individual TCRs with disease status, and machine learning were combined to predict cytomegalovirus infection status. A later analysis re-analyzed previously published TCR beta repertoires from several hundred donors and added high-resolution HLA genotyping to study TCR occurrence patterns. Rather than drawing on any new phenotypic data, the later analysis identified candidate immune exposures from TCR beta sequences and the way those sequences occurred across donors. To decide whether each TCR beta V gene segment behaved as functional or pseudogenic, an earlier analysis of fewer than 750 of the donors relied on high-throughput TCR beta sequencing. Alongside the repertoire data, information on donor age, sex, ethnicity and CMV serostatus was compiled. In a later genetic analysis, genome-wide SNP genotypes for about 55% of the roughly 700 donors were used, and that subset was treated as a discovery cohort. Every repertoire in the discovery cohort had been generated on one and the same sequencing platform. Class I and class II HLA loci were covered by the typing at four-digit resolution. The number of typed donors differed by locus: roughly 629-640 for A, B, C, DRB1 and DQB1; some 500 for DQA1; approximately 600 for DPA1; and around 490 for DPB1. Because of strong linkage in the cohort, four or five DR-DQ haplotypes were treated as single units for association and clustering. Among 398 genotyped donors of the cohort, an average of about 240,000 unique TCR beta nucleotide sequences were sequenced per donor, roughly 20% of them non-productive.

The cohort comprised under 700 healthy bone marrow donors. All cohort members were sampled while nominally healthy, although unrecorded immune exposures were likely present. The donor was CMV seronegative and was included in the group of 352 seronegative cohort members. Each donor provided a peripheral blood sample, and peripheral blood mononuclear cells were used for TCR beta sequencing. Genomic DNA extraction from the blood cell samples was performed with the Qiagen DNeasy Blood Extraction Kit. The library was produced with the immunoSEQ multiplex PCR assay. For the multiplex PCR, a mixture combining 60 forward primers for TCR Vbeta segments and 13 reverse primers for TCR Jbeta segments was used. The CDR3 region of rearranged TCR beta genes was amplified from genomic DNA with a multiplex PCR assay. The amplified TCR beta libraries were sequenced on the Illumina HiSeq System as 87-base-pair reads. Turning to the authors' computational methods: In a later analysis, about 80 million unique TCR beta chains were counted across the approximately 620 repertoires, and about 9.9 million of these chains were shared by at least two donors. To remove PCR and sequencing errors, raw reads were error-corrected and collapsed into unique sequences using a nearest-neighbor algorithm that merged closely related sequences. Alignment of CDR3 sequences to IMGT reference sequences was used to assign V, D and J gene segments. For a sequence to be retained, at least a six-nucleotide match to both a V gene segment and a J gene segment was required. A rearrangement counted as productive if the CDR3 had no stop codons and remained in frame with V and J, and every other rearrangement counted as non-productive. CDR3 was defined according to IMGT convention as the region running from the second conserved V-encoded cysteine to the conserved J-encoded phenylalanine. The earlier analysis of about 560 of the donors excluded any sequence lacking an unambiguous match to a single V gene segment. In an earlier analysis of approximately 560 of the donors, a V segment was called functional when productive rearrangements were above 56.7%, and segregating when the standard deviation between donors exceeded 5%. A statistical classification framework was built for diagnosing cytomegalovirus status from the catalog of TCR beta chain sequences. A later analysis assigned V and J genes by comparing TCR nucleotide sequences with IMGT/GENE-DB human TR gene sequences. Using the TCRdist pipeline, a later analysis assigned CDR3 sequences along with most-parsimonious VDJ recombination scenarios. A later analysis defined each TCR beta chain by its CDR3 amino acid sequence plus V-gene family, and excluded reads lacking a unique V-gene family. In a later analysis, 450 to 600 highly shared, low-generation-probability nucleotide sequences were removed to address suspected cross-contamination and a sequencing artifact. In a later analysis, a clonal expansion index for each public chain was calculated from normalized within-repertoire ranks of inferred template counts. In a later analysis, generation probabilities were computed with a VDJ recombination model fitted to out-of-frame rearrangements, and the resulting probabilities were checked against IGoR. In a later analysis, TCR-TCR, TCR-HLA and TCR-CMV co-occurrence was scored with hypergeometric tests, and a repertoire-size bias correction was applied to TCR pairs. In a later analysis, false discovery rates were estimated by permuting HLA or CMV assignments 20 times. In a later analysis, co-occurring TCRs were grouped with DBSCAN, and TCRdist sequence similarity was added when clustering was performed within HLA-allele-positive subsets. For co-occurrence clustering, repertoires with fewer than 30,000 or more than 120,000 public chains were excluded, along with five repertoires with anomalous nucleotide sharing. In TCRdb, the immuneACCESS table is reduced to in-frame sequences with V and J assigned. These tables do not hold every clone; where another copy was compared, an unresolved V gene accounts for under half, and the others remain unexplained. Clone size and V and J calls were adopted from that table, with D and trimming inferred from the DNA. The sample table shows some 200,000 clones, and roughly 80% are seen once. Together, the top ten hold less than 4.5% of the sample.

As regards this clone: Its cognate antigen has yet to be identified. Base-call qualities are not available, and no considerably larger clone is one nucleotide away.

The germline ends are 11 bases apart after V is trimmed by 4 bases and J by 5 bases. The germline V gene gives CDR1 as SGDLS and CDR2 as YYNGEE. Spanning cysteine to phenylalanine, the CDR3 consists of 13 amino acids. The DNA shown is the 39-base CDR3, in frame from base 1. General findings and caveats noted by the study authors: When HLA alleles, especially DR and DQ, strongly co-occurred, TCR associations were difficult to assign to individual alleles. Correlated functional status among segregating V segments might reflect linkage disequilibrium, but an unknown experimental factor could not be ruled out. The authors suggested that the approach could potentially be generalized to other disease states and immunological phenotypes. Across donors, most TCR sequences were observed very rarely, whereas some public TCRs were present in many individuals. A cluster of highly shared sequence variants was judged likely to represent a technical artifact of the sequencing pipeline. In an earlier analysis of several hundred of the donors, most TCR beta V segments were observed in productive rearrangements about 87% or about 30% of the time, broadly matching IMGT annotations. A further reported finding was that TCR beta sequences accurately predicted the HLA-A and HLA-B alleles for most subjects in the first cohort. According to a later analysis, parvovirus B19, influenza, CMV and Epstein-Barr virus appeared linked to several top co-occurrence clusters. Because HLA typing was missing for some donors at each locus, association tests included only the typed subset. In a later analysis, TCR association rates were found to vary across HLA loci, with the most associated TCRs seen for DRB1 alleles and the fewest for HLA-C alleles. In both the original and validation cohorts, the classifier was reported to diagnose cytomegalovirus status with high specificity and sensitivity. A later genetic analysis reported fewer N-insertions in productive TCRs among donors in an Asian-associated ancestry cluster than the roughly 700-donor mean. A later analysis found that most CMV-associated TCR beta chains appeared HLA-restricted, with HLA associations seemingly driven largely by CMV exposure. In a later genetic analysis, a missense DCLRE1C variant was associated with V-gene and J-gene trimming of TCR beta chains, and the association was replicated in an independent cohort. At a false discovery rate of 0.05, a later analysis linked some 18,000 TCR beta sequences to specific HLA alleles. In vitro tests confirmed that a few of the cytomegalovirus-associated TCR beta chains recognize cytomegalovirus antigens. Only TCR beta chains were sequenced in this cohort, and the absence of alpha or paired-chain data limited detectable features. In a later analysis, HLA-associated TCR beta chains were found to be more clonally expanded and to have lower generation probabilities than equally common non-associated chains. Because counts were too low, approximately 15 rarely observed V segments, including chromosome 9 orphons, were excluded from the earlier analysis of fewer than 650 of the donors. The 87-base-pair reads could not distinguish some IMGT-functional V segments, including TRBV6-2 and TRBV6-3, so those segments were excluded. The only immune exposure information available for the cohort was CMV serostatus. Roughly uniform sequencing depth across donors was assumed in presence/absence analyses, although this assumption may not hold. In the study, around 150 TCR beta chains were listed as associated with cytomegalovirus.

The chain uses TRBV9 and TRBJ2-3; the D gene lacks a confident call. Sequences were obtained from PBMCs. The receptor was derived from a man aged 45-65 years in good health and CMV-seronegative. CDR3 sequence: CASSKLSGDTQYF. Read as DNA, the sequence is TGTGCCAGCAGCAAGCTTTCCGGAGATACGCAGTATTTT.